Below are 13 T cell receptor beta chains sequenced from a single sample in a study of T-cell memory formation after mild COVID-19. TCRdb ran MiXCR on the 5' RACE reads and lists one entry per CDR3 protein. The sample holds hundreds of thousands of distinct CDR3 sequences, about 20% seen once. The sequenced material came from PBMCs or a T cell subset sorted from them (not recorded which). These receptors were obtained from an adult woman who had mild COVID-19 (a few samples of this study predate the infection). Cell type and time point are not known.

This clonotype occurred a few times. V gene TRBV6-1 combines with J gene TRBJ1-1; D unresolved. The CDR3 totals 12 residues. Trimming left V 7 bases short and J 6 bases short, with 12 bases between. The germline gives CDR1 MNHNS, CDR2 SASEGT. Here the CDR3 DNA reads TGTGCCAGCACATGGGCGAGCGCTGAAGCTTTCTTT. Translated, it gives CASTWASAEAFF.

V usage is TRBV21-1 and J usage is TRBJ2-1; TRBD2 is taken as the D call from the table, unchecked against the DNA. TRBV21-1 is noted as a pseudogene. This CDR3 has 17 amino acids. The CDR3 sequence is CASSTIGERERLHEQFF. The CDR3 region has the DNA TGTGCCAGCAGCACCATTGGAGAGCGGGAGAGGCTGCATGAGCAGTTCTTC.

The chain carries TRBV10-3 and TRBJ2-7; D is perhaps TRBD2 (5 bases). The V end was cut by 0 bases, the J end by 4 bases, with 13 bases between. Germline V gives CDR1 ENHRY, CDR2 SYGVKD. The CDR3 sequence is 15 residues long. In DNA form, the CDR3 reads TGTGCCATCAGTGAGTCATCGAGGGTTAGGTACGAGCAGTACTTC. Residues: CAISESSRVRYEQYF.

The chain combines TRBV18 with TRBJ1-2, with D uncertain. The CDR3 is 18 residues long. Trimming left V 2 bases short and J 1 base short, with 20 bases between. Per germline, CDR1 KGHSH and CDR2 LQKENI. The CDR3 here is CASSPSAVGHSFNYGYTF. In DNA form, the CDR3 reads TGTGCCAGCTCACCATCTGCGGTTGGCCACTCATTTAACTATGGCTACACCTTC.

V and J are TRBV12-3 or TRBV12-4 and TRBJ1-5; the D gene is possibly TRBD1 (6 bases). This CDR3 has 14 residues. V was cut by 2 bases and J by 5 bases, with 10 bases left in between. In nucleotides, the CDR3 is TGTGCCAGCAGTTTAAACAGGGCCCATCAGCCCCAGCATTTT. This sequence encodes CASSLNRAHQPQHF.

This clonotype was counted once. The rearrangement uses TRBV7-2 and TRBJ2-5; TRBD2 matches at 8 bases. The CDR3 runs to 14 residues. Germline V gives CDR1 SGHTA, CDR2 FQGNSA. V lost 0 bases, J lost 12 bases, and 9 bases stayed unmatched. The CDR3 coding sequence is TGTGCCAGCAGCTTAGCGGCCCAGCGGGGGCAGGAGTACTTC. The encoded protein is CASSLAAQRGQEYF.

There are a few counts of this clonotype. The chain recombines TRBV5-1 with TRBJ1-1; the match to TRBD1 covers 8 bases. Germline V gene lookup returns CDR1 SGHRS and CDR2 YFSETQ. V was clipped by 1 base and J by 5 bases; unmatched bases: 4. This CDR3 spans 14 amino acids. CDR3 nucleotides: TGCGCCAGCAGCTTGCTCACAGGGGGAACTGAAGCTTTCTTT. It is translated as CASSLLTGGTEAFF.

This chain links TRBV19 with TRBJ1-5; the D gene is possibly TRBD1 (6 bases). The V gene lost 6 bases and the J gene lost 1 base, with 13 bases spanning the gap. Germline CDR1 and CDR2: LNHDA and SQIVND (reference sequence). The CDR3 loop spans 15 amino acids. DNA of the CDR3: TGTGCCAGTAGAGAAGGACAGACGAGCAATCAGCCCCAGCATTTT. Translating it yields CASREGQTSNQPQHF.

This clonotype was found a few times. V usage is TRBV12-3 or TRBV12-4 and J usage is TRBJ2-7, with D perhaps matching TRBD1 (6 bases). The CDR3 length is 13 residues. Trimming stripped 5 bases from V and 5 bases from J, with 13 bases between. The DNA of the CDR3 is TGTGCCAGCAGTGACAACCAGGGGAACGAGCAGTACTTC. Its translation is CASSDNQGNEQYF.

The gene calls are TRBV29-1 and TRBJ1-1; 11 bases are shared with TRBD1. Per germline, CDR1 SQVTM and CDR2 ANQGSEA. The V gene end was trimmed by 6 bases and the J gene end by 4 bases; junction bases not matched to a gene: 4. The CDR3 has 13 residues. The CDR3 is CSVLGTGGTEAFF. CDR3 nucleotide sequence: TGCAGCGTCCTCGGGACAGGGGGCACTGAAGCTTTCTTT.

This sequence joins TRBV5-1 and TRBJ2-3; D may be TRBD1 (5 bases). The CDR3 contains 16 residues. Germline V gene lookup returns CDR1 SGHRS and CDR2 YFSETQ. Trimming left V 5 bases short and J 2 bases short, with 18 bases between. This chain's CDR3 is CASRYYSDSPTDTQYF. CDR3 in DNA: TGCGCCAGCAGATACTATTCCGACAGCCCCACAGATACGCAGTATTTT.

The chain links TRBV6-6 to TRBJ2-7, with D possibly matching TRBD2 (7 bases). The germline V and J ends were trimmed by 7 bases and 1 base, with 26 bases remaining between them. Per the germline V gene, CDR1 is MNHNY and CDR2 is SVGAGI (reference sequence). CDR3 length equals 18 residues. DNA of the CDR3: TGTGCCAGCACTCTGGACCGGGAGGCGCACAGGGCATCCTACGAGCAGTACTTC. Its protein is CASTLDREAHRASYEQYF.

The chain recombines TRBV5-1 with TRBJ2-1; 8 nucleotides align to TRBD2. Per germline, CDR1 SGHRS and CDR2 YFSETQ. The CDR3 runs to 14 residues. V was clipped by 0 bases and J by 8 bases; unmatched bases: 4. CDR3 DNA sequence: TGCGCCAGCAGCTTGGAGCGGGGGATATATGAGCAGTTCTTC. It translates to CASSLERGIYEQFF.